A selection of T cell receptor beta chains follows, all from one sample in a study of T cell changes during pregnancy in multiple sclerosis. Sequencing was performed with immunoSEQ multiplex PCR; in TCRdb, only in-frame clones are kept and a portion is missing. The sample holds under 35,000 clones, roughly nine tenths seen once. The specimen comprised CD8+ T cells from peripheral blood mononuclear cells, sampled before pregnancy. Source of these receptors: a female donor with multiple sclerosis, enrolled in a pregnancy study. Both conserved end residues are part of each CDR3. The order of the fields is J gene, V gene, clone size, D gene, CDR3 protein, CDR3 DNA. The D gene is left open where the match is weak. Some rows have no size entry. The others give once, few or many, or a class for an expanded clone.

TRBJ1-5	TRBV4-3	.	.	CASSQEWGGQPQHF	TGCGCCAGCAGCCAAGAATGGGGAGGTCAGCCCCAGCATTTT
TRBJ1-2	TRBV19	.	.	CATALDSNYGYTF	TGTGCCACCGCACTGGACAGTAACTATGGCTACACCTTC
TRBJ1-4	TRBV7-9	.	.	CASSLVMTREGEKLFF	TGTGCCAGCAGCTTAGTCATGACAAGAGAGGGTGAAAAACTGTTTTTT
TRBJ1-6	TRBV27	.	.	CASSLGVGTGYDSPLHF	TGTGCCAGCAGTTTAGGGGTCGGTACAGGGTACGATTCACCCCTCCACTTT
TRBJ2-2	TRBV15	.	.	CATSRETETGELFF	TGTGCCACCAGCAGAGAGACGGAGACCGGGGAGCTGTTTTTT
TRBJ2-3	TRBV18	.	.	CASSPAGASTDTQYF	TGTGCCAGCTCACCAGCAGGGGCCAGCACAGATACGCAGTATTTT
TRBJ2-1	TRBV4-1	once	TRBD1	CASSQVWDRGYNEQFF	TGCGCCAGCAGCCAAGTATGGGACAGGGGTTACAATGAGCAGTTCTTC
TRBJ2-7	TRBV11-2	.	.	CASSLGQPPYEQYF	TGTGCCAGCAGCTTAGGACAGCCTCCGTACGAGCAGTACTTC
TRBJ2-7	TRBV7-6	.	.	CASSFRDSPYEQYF	TGTGCCAGCAGCTTTCGAGACAGTCCCTACGAGCAGTACTTC
TRBJ2-1	TRBV7-8	.	TRBD1	CASSPTGGSYNEQFF	TGTGCCAGCAGTCCGACAGGGGGCTCCTACAATGAGCAGTTCTTC
TRBJ1-5	TRBV15	medium-sized	.	CATSKGPREGNQPQHF	TGTGCCACCAGCAAAGGACCTCGGGAGGGCAATCAGCCCCAGCATTTT
TRBJ1-6	TRBV9	.	TRBD1	CASSPGTGSLAPLHF	TGTGCCAGCAGCCCCGGGACAGGGAGCCTGGCACCCCTCCACTTT
TRBJ2-6	TRBV28	.	TRBD2	CASSFQAGAGANVLTF	TGTGCCAGCAGTTTTCAGGCGGGGGCTGGGGCCAACGTCCTGACTTTC
TRBJ1-2	TRBV6-5	once	.	CASSSGGEGLNYGYTF	TGTGCCAGCAGTTCCGGGGGGGAGGGGCTCAACTATGGCTACACCTTC
TRBJ2-3	TRBV2	.	TRBD1	CASTDRENTQYF	TGTGCCAGCACCGACAGGGAGAATACGCAGTATTTT
TRBJ2-5	TRBV18	.	.	CASSPSEETQYF	TGTGCCAGCTCACCCTCAGAAGAGACCCAGTACTTC
TRBJ1-1	TRBV6-1	.	.	CASGEDTHTEAFF	TGTGCCAGCGGGGAGGACACTCACACTGAAGCTTTCTTT
TRBJ1-2	TRBV9	.	.	CASSEFGGEREVSHYGYTF	TGTGCCAGCAGCGAGTTTGGCGGGGAAAGGGAGGTTTCGCACTATGGCTACACCTTC
TRBJ2-5	TRBV5-1	.	.	CASSWDWDEQTQYF	TGCGCCAGCAGCTGGGACTGGGATGAGCAGACCCAGTACTTC
TRBJ2-1	TRBV5-5	.	.	CASSLGGGAYNEQFF	TGTGCCAGCAGCTTGGGAGGGGGGGCCTACAATGAGCAGTTCTTC
TRBJ2-7	TRBV18	.	.	CASSPVESYEQYF	TGTGCCAGCTCACCAGTTGAGTCCTACGAGCAGTACTTC
TRBJ1-1	TRBV4-3	once	.	CASSQDNRDTEAFF	TGCGCCAGCAGCCAAGATAATCGAGACACTGAAGCTTTCTTT
TRBJ2-1	TRBV28	.	.	CASTITGWGVRNEQFF	TGTGCCAGCACCATCACCGGATGGGGGGTTCGGAATGAGCAGTTCTTC
TRBJ1-2	TRBV4-3	.	.	CASSQVEGGYGYTF	TGCGCCAGCAGCCAAGTTGAGGGGGGGTATGGCTACACCTTC
TRBJ1-1	TRBV4-1	.	TRBD1	CASSQTEGAYYTEAFF	TGCGCCAGCAGCCAAACGGAGGGGGCATACTACACTGAAGCTTTCTTT
TRBJ1-2	TRBV30	.	.	CAWSRGGPYGYTF	TGTGCCTGGAGCCGTGGGGGCCCCTATGGCTACACCTTC
TRBJ2-6	TRBV15	.	.	CATSRVGDSSSGANVLTF	TGTGCCACCAGCAGAGTTGGGGACTCGAGTTCTGGGGCCAACGTCCTGACTTTC
TRBJ2-1	TRBV4-3	.	TRBD2	CASSPRIGGTSGRGNEQFF	TGCGCCAGCAGCCCCCGTATAGGGGGGACTAGCGGAAGGGGCAATGAGCAGTTCTTC
TRBJ2-3	TRBV27	once	.	CASSLRWLAADTQYF	TGTGCCAGCAGTTTAAGGTGGCTAGCTGCAGATACGCAGTATTTT
TRBJ2-7	TRBV21-1	.	.	CASSKVPLRVYEQYF	TGTGCCAGCAGCAAAGTCCCCCTACGGGTTTACGAGCAGTACTTC
TRBJ2-3	TRBV11-2	.	.	CASSPDLTDTRYF	TGTGCCAGCAGCCCCGACCTCACAGATACGCGGTATTTT
TRBJ2-2	TRBV5-1	.	TRBD2	CASSRTSGTKGELFF	TGCGCCAGCAGCCGGACTAGCGGGACCAAGGGGGAGCTGTTTTTT
TRBJ2-7	TRBV30	.	TRBD1	CAWSADRVFYEQYF	TGTGCCTGGAGTGCCGACAGGGTTTTCTACGAGCAGTACTTC
TRBJ2-7	TRBV9	.	.	CASSLGNRGGYEQYF	TGTGCCAGCAGCCTCGGGAACAGGGGAGGCTACGAGCAGTACTTC
TRBJ1-2	TRBV19	.	.	CASSIPWANYGYTF	TGTGCCAGTAGTATCCCATGGGCCAACTATGGCTACACCTTC
TRBJ2-1	TRBV6-6	.	TRBD1	CASSYSHRGPGNEQFF	TGTGCCAGCAGTTACAGCCACAGGGGGCCGGGCAATGAGCAGTTCTTC
TRBJ1-2	TRBV20-1	.	.	CSAGRVYGYTF	TGCAGTGCTGGCAGGGTCTATGGCTACACCTTC
TRBJ1-5	TRBV19	.	.	CASSIGHKQPQHF	TGTGCCAGTAGTATTGGTCACAAACAGCCCCAGCATTTT
TRBJ2-7	TRBV11-2	.	TRBD2	CASSLTRGGGPSSYEQYF	TGTGCCAGCAGCCTCACCCGGGGCGGGGGGCCAAGCTCCTACGAGCAGTACTTC
TRBJ1-2	TRBV11-2	once	.	CASSLGGRVYGYTF	TGTGCCAGCAGCTTAGGTGGGCGCGTCTATGGCTACACCTTC
TRBJ1-1	TRBV18	medium-sized	.	CASSPGLGGGTEAFF	TGTGCCAGCTCACCAGGGCTCGGGGGTGGCACTGAAGCTTTCTTT
TRBJ1-3	TRBV5-1	.	.	CASSLSIRAPSGNTIYF	TGCGCCAGCAGCTTAAGTATCAGGGCTCCCTCTGGAAACACCATATATTTT
TRBJ2-1	TRBV6-1	medium-sized	TRBD2	CASSEASGGYNEQFF	TGTGCCAGCAGTGAAGCTAGCGGGGGGTACAATGAGCAGTTCTTC
TRBJ1-2	TRBV27	.	TRBD1	CASSPYGRPDRVHGYTF	TGTGCCAGCAGCCCTTATGGGAGGCCGGACAGGGTTCACGGCTACACCTTC
TRBJ2-2	TRBV5-1	.	TRBD1	CASSFRGQGRNTGELFF	TGCGCCAGCAGCTTTAGGGGACAGGGGAGGAACACCGGGGAGCTGTTTTTT
TRBJ2-3	TRBV27	.	.	CASSLASMSDTQYF	TGTGCCAGCAGCTTGGCTAGCATGTCAGATACGCAGTATTTT